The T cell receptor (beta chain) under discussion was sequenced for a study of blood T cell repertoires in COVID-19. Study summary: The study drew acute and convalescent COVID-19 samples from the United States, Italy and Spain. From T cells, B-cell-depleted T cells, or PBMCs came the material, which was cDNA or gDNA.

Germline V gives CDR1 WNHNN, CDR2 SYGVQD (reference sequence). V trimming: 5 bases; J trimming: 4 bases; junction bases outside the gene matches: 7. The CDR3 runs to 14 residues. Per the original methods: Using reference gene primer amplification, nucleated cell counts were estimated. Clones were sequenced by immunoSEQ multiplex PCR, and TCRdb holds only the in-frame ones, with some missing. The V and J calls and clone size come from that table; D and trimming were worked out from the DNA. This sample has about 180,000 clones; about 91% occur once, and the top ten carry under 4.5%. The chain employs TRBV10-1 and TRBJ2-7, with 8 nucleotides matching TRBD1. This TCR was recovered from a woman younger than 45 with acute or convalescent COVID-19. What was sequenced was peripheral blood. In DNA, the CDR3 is TGCGCCAGCAGTTCCGGGACAGGAGGGTACGAGCAGTACTTC. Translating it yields CASSSGTGGYEQYF.